At least ten counts were recorded for the clone carrying this T cell receptor beta chain. Trimming cost V 4 bases and J 7 bases, with 13 bases left between them. CDR3 size: 13 residues. Germline V gene data show CDR1 as MNHEY and CDR2 as SVGAGI. This sample stems from a study of neurological immune-mediated disorders. In TCRdb, the 5' RACE reads were re-called with MiXCR into one record per CDR3 protein. In the table there are tens of thousands of distinct CDR3 sequences, 10% to 13% of which are singletons. The origin of this receptor is a man in his forties in good health. The chain employs TRBV6-5 and TRBJ1-1; D ambiguous. Sequencing was done on a sample of PBMCs. DNA of the CDR3: TGTGCCAGCAGTTTGGGTATGAACGTTGAAGCTTTCTTT. Translating it yields CASSLGMNVEAFF.